This T cell receptor (beta chain) derives from a study of blood T cell repertoires in COVID-19. The overall study: Sources were T cells, B-cell-depleted T cells, or PBMCs; the material itself was cDNA or gDNA.

Clones were read by immunoSEQ multiplex PCR, and TCRdb kept only the in-frame ones, dropping some. The sample includes approximately 310,000 clones, roughly 87% of them seen just once. The CDR3 totals 15 residues. V lost 0 bases and J 7 bases, leaving 13 bases between the germline ends. CDR1 SGHVS and CDR2 FQNEAQ come from the germline V gene. The source of this sequence is a man in his fifties or sixties with active or convalescent COVID-19. This sequence joins TRBV7-8 and TRBJ2-1; D remains unclear. Material: peripheral blood. For the CDR3, the DNA is TGTGCCAGCAGCTTAGCGGGCCAGAAGCAGAATGAGCAGTTCTTC. Protein product: CASSLAGQKQNEQFF.